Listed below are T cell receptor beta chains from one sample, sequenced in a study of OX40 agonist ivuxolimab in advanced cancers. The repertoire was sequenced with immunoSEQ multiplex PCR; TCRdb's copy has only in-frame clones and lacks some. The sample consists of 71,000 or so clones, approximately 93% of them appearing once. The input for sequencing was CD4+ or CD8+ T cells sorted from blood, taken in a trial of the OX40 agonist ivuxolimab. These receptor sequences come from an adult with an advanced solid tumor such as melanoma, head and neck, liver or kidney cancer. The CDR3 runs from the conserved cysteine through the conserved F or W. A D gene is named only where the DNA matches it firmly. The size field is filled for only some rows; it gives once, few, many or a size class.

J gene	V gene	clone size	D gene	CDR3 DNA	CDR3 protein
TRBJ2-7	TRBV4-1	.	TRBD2	TGCGCCAGCAGCCACGGACTAGCGGGCTCCTACGAGCAGTACTTC	CASSHGLAGSYEQYF
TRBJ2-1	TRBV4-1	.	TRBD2	TGCGCCAGCAGCCAAAATCCTAGCGGGAGCTTAACCTACAATGAGCAGTTCTTC	CASSQNPSGSLTYNEQFF
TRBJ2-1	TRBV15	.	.	TGTGCCATTACAGGGGACTACTACAATTCATCCTACAATGAGCAGTTCTTC	CAITGDYYNSSYNEQFF
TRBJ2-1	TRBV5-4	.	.	TGTGCCAGCAGCTTGGGGTCGGGGGAGCAGTTCTTC	CASSLGSGEQFF
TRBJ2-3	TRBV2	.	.	TGTGCCAGCATTTCGACAGGGACTTATTTAAATACGCAGTATTTT	CASISTGTYLNTQYF
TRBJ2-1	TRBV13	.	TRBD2	TGTGCCAGCAGCTTCGGGGGGATCTCCTACAATGAGCAGTTCTTC	CASSFGGISYNEQFF
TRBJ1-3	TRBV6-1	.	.	TGTGCCAGCAGTGAAGACTCAGGACTCTCTGGAAACACCATATATTTT	CASSEDSGLSGNTIYF
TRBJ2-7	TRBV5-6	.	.	TGTGCCAGCAGCTTGGGCTCCAACTACGAGCAGTACTTC	CASSLGSNYEQYF
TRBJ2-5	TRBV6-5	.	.	TGTGCCAGCAGTCCCCTTGGGGAGGTGGAGACCCAGTACTTC	CASSPLGEVETQYF
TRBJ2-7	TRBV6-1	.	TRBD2	TGTGCCAGCAGTGAATTCAGCCTAGCGGACTACGAGCAGTACTTC	CASSEFSLADYEQYF
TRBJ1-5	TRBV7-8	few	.	TGTGCCAGCAGCTTAGGACAGCAGCCCCAGCATTTT	CASSLGQQPQHF
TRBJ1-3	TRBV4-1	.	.	TGCGCCAGCAGCCAAGATTTAGGGAGTGGAAACACCATATATTTT	CASSQDLGSGNTIYF
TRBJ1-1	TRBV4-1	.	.	TGCGCCAGCAGCCCGGAAATCGGACAGTTGAACACTGAAGCTTTCTTT	CASSPEIGQLNTEAFF
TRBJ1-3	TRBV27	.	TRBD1	TGTGCCAGCAGGCTGACAGGGTCTGGAAACACCATATATTTT	CASRLTGSGNTIYF
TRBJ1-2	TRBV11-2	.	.	TGTGCCAGCAGCTTAGATGTAGGGCAGGTTATTTATGGCTACACCTTC	CASSLDVGQVIYGYTF
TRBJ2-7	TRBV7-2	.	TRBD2	TGTGCCAGCAGCTTGTCTAGCGGGGGGTCCTACGAGCAGTACTTC	CASSLSSGGSYEQYF
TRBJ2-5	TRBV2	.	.	TGTGCCAGCAGTATTTGGGACACCCAAGAGACCCAGTACTTC	CASSIWDTQETQYF
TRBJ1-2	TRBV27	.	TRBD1	TGTGCCAGCAGTTTCTTCCCTTTGGGACAGATTAACTATGGCTACACCTTC	CASSFFPLGQINYGYTF
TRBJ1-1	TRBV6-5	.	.	TGTGCCAGCAGTTATAATGACCAGAACACTGAAGCTTTCTTT	CASSYNDQNTEAFF
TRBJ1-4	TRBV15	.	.	TGTGCCACCAGCAGACCCGGACACCTTCGGTCTAATGAAAAACTGTTTTTT	CATSRPGHLRSNEKLFF
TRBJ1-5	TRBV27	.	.	TGTGCCAGCAGTAGACAGCGAAATAGCAATCAGCCCCAGCATTTT	CASSRQRNSNQPQHF
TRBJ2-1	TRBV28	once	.	TGTGCCAGCCGTCGCTGGGGCAATGAGCAGTTCTTC	CASRRWGNEQFF
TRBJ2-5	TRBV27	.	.	TGTGCCAGCAGTTTAGGGCAGCTGTACCAAGAGACCCAGTACTTC	CASSLGQLYQETQYF
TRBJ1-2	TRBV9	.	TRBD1	TGTGCCAGCCGCCAAGGGACAGGGGGCAACTATGGCTACACCTTC	CASRQGTGGNYGYTF
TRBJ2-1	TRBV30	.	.	TGTGCCTGGAGTTCCCGTTTCAACAGCTACAATGAGCAGTTCTTC	CAWSSRFNSYNEQFF
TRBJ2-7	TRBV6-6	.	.	TGTGCCAGCAGTTTCGCACAGGGTGTCGACGAGCAGTACTTC	CASSFAQGVDEQYF
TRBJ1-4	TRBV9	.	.	TGTGCCAGCAGCGCGGAGGGTGTTGCAACTAATGAAAAACTGTTTTTT	CASSAEGVATNEKLFF
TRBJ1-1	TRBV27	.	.	TGTGCCAGCAGACTTGGGCGGGAAGCTTTCTTT	CASRLGREAFF
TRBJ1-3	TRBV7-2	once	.	TGTGCCAGCAGCCTCCTCTCGGTTGGAAACACCATATATTTT	CASSLLSVGNTIYF
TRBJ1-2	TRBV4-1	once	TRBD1	TGCGCCAGCAGCCCCCCACAGGGGCGGCCCTATGGCTACACCTTC	CASSPPQGRPYGYTF
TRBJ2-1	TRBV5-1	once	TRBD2	TGCGCCAGCAGCTTAGCGGGAGGCACATACAATGAGCAGTTCTTC	CASSLAGGTYNEQFF
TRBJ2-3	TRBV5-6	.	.	TGTGCCAGCAGCTTCGGGGCAGATACGCAGTATTTT	CASSFGADTQYF
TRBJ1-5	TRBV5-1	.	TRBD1	TGCGCCAGCAGCTGGGGGACAGCGGGGAATCAGCCCCAGCATTTT	CASSWGTAGNQPQHF
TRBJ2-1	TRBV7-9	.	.	TGTGCCAGCAGCTCGATCGTATCCGACACACCTGGGGAGCAGTTCTTC	CASSSIVSDTPGEQFF
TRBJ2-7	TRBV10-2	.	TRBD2	TGCGCCAGCAAAGCGGGGGAAGCCTACGAGCAGTACTTC	CASKAGEAYEQYF
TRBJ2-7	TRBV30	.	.	TGTGCCTGGAGTGTAACGGGAGTCGACGAGCAGTACTTC	CAWSVTGVDEQYF
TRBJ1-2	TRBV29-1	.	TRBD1	TGCAGCGTTGAAGCCCCGGGGACAGGGAGAAACTATGGCTACACCTTC	CSVEAPGTGRNYGYTF
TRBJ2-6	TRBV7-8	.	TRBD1	TGTGCCAGCAGCTTAGAACCGAGAGGGACAGGATACAATGGGGCCAACGTCCTGACTTTC	CASSLEPRGTGYNGANVLTF
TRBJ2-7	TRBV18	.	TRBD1	TGTGCCAGCTCAGTAGCTACAGGGGGCTACTCCTACGAGCAGTACTTC	CASSVATGGYSYEQYF
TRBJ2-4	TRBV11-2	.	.	TGTGCCAGCAGCTTAGAGGGAAGGGATGTGAACATTCAGTACTTC	CASSLEGRDVNIQYF
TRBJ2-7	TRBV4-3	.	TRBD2	TGCGCCAGCAGCCAAGGGAGCGGGGGGGTTTACGAGCAGTACTTC	CASSQGSGGVYEQYF
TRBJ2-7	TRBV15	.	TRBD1	TGTGCCACCAGCAGCCGGACAGGGATAGGGGGTTTGACCCCCTACGAGCAGTACTTC	CATSSRTGIGGLTPYEQYF
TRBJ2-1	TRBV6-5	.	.	TGTGCCAGTCAGAAGTGGAGTGAGCAGTTCTTC	CASQKWSEQFF
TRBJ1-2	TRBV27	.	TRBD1	TGTGCCAGCAGTCAGGGGGATGGCTACACCTTC	CASSQGDGYTF
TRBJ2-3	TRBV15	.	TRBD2	TGTGCCACCAGCAGAGATTCGGGAGGGCCTACAGATACGCAGTATTTT	CATSRDSGGPTDTQYF
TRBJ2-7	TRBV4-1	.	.	TGCGCCAGCAGCCAAGACAGTAGGCAGGCATACGAGCAGTACTTC	CASSQDSRQAYEQYF
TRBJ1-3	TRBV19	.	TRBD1	TGTGCCAGTATGACAGGGAGTGGAAACACCATATATTTT	CASMTGSGNTIYF
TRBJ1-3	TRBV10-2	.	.	TGCGCCAGCAGTGACAGGGGTGGAAACACCATATATTTT	CASSDRGGNTIYF